This T cell receptor beta chain appears in the sequencing data of a study of T cell repertoires in cytomegalovirus infection. Study at large: Matching HLA type, along with CMV infection, was indicated by public TCR beta signatures.

Study-wide findings and caveats: CMV-specific TCR beta clonotypes restricted by HLA-C were the ones dominating the ex vivo response.

With 6 bases removed from V and 5 bases from J, the gap between germline ends came to 16 bases. This CDR3 spans 14 amino acids. Germline V gives CDR1 SGHTA, CDR2 FQGNSA. This clonotype was counted between two and nine times. Antigen unknown. TCRdb passed the reads through MiXCR, listing each CDR3 protein once. The top ten clones hold roughly 14% of a sample with around 290,000 distinct CDR3 sequences, about a quarter of them seen once. The rearrangement uses TRBV7-2 and TRBJ2-5; D may match TRBD1 or TRBD2 (7 bases each). The clonotype comes from a human donor in good health (CMV status not recorded). Some clones in this sample may be carry-over from other donors' samples. Sequenced input: PBMCs. The CDR3 sequence is CASSRQGGLETQYF. In DNA form, the CDR3 reads TGTGCCAGCAGTCGGCAGGGGGGGTTGGAGACCCAGTACTTC.